What follows are 7 T cell receptor beta chains derived from one specimen sequenced in a study of T-cell reconstitution after alpha-beta-depleted transplantation in children. Unique molecular identifiers were incorporated when the TCRbeta library was constructed. A single record per CDR3 protein comes from TCRdb applying MiXCR to the PCR reads. The data show 250,000 to 400,000 distinct CDR3 sequences, approximately 20% seen once. Material: PBMCs, mostly from graft donor cells, obtained 180 days after TCRalphabeta/CD19-depleted stem cell transplant. Receptors were obtained from a male patient younger than 18 who had a stem cell transplant for acute lymphoblastic leukemia, so the T cells may come from the graft donor.

This chain connects TRBV12-3 or TRBV12-4 to TRBJ2-7; TRBD1 is a possible D gene (6 bases). The CDR3 is 14 residues long. Trimming pared 7 bases from V and 2 bases from J, leaving 15 bases between. CDR3 DNA: TGTGCCAGCACCGTACAGGGAGATGCCTACGAGCAGTACTTC. Its translation: CASTVQGDAYEQYF.

For the CDR3, the DNA is TGTGCCAGCAGCTGGCGCCGGAGCGGGAGTAACTACAATGAGCAGTTCTTC. This translates into CASSWRRSGSNYNEQFF. The chain couples TRBV5-6 to TRBJ2-1; 8 nucleotides agree with TRBD2. The CDR3 is 17 amino acids. CDR1 is SGHDT and CDR2 is YYEEEE in the germline V gene. The ends lost 3 bases at V and 3 bases at J; junction bases unmatched: 11.

This clonotype was picked up a small number of times. The genes are TRBV5-1 and TRBJ2-5; D gene ambiguous. This CDR3 contains 12 residues. Germline-derived CDR1 and CDR2 are SGHRS and YFSETQ. Trimming took 4 bases from V and 5 from J, leaving 9 bases between them. The CDR3 sequence is CASSVDIETQYF. The CDR3 DNA is TGCGCCAGCAGCGTAGATATTGAGACCCAGTACTTC.

The rearrangement links TRBV3-1 to TRBJ1-6, with 7 positions matching TRBD1. The CDR3 extends over 18 amino acids. The V segment lost 2 bases and the J segment 5 bases; nucleotides outside the gene matches: 12. CDR1 is LGHDT and CDR2 is YNNKEL in the germline V gene (reference sequence). This CDR3 reads CASSQYGVTGKNNSPLHF. The CDR3 nucleotides read TGTGCCAGCAGCCAATACGGGGTGACAGGGAAAAATAATTCACCCCTCCACTTT.

This clonotype has ten or more counts. The V and J genes are TRBV29-1 and TRBJ1-1, with D uncertain. The CDR3 is made up of 10 amino acids. Looked up from germline, CDR1 is SQVTM and CDR2 is ANQGSEA. V shed 6 bases and J shed 8 bases, with 10 bases lying between them. CDR3 DNA sequence: TGCAGCGTGTACTCGACAGAAGCTTTCTTT. Protein: CSVYSTEAFF.

V gene TRBV7-6 combines with J gene TRBJ2-3, with D maybe TRBD2 (6 bases). Deletions cut 3 bases from V and 2 bases from J, with 12 bases between. Germline V gene sequence: CDR1 SGHVS, CDR2 FNYEAQ. This CDR3 has 15 residues. The CDR3 region is CASSFSGPITDTQYF. The CDR3 DNA is TGTGCCAGCAGCTTTAGCGGTCCTATCACAGATACGCAGTATTTT.

This rearrangement joins TRBV2 to TRBJ2-7, with 13 positions matching TRBD2. The CDR3 contains 15 residues. CDR1 is SNHLY and CDR2 is FYNNEI in the germline V gene. The V segment lost 3 bases and the J segment 3 bases; nucleotides outside the gene matches: 2. The CDR3 protein is CASSEWTSGSYEQYF. The CDR3 DNA is TGTGCCAGCAGTGAGTGGACTAGCGGGAGCTACGAGCAGTACTTC.